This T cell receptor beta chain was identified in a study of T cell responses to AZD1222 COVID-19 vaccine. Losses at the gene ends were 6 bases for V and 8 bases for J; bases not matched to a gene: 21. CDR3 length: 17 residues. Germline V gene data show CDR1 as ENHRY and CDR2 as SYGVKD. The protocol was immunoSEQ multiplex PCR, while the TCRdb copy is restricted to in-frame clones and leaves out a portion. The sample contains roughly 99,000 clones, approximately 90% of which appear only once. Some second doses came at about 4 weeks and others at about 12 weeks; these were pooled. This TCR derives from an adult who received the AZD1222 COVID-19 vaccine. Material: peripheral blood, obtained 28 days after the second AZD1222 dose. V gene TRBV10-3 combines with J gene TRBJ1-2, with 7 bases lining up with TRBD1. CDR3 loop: CAISDRAAGQVNWGYTF. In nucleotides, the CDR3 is TGTGCCATCAGCGACCGCGCCGCAGGACAGGTTAACTGGGGCTACACCTTC.